The clone carrying this TCR beta chain showed up many times. These data come from a study of T-cell reconstitution after alpha-beta-depleted transplantation in children. TCRbeta library preparation incorporated unique molecular identifiers. One entry per CDR3 protein results from TCRdb running MiXCR on the PCR reads. This repertoire shows 70,000 to 95,000 distinct CDR3 sequences, 12% found once; its top ten account for approximately 13%. Germline CDR1 is SQVTM and CDR2 is ANQGSEA. The V gene lost 4 bases and the J gene lost 9 bases, with 10 bases spanning the gap. The CDR3 runs to 11 residues. This rearrangement joins TRBV29-1 to TRBJ2-1; TRBD1 is a possible D gene (5 bases). The source was PBMCs from the stem cell graft donor, collected from the stem cell graft. The source of this sequence is a human donor who donated a stem cell graft to a child with inherited bone marrow failure. Written as DNA, the CDR3 is TGCAGCGTTGGGGCAGGGCGTGAGCAGTTCTTC. Its protein is CSVGAGREQFF.